The sequence of this T cell receptor beta chain was determined in a study of blood T cell repertoires in COVID-19. Study details: Acute and convalescent COVID-19 samples came from the United States, Italy and Spain. In each case, the material was cDNA or gDNA derived from T cells, B-cell-depleted T cells, or PBMCs.

Study processing details: Amplification with reference gene primers provided the estimates of nucleated cell counts. Clones were read by immunoSEQ multiplex PCR, and TCRdb kept only the in-frame ones, dropping some. That table furnishes V, J and clone size, whereas the DNA furnished D and trimming. This sample has about 82,000 clones, with more than 70% found just once. The source is a woman between 55 and 75 years old with acute or convalescent COVID-19. The sample comprised peripheral blood.

The chain's CDR3 is CASSLALWASGSNEQFF. The CDR3 DNA follows: TGTGCCAGCAGCTTAGCGCTTTGGGCTAGCGGGAGCAATGAGCAGTTCTTC. The gene calls are TRBV7-9 and TRBJ2-1, with TRBD2 matching 10 bases. V was clipped by 0 bases and J by 6 bases; unmatched bases: 8. The CDR3 runs 17 residues. CDR1 is SEHNR and CDR2 is FQNEAQ in the germline V gene (reference sequence).